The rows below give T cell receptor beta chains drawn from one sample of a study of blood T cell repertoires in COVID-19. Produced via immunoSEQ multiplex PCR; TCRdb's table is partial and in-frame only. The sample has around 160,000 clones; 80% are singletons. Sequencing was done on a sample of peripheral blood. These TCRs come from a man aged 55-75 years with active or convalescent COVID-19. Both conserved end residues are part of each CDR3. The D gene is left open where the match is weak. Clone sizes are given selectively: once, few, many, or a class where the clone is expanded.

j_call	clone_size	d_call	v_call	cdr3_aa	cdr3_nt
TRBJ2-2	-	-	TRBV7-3	CASSLKGLPGELFF	TGTGCCAGCAGCTTAAAGGGGCTACCCGGGGAGCTGTTTTTT
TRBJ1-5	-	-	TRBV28	CASINRVGQPQHF	TGTGCCAGCATCAACAGGGTCGGTCAGCCCCAGCATTTT
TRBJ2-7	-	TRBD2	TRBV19	CASSIGGTSGYEQYF	TGTGCCAGTAGTATCGGTGGGACTAGCGGCTACGAGCAGTACTTC
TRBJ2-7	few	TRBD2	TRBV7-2	CASSFLAEGLRVSYEQYF	TGTGCCAGCAGCTTCCTAGCGGAAGGCCTAAGGGTATCCTACGAGCAGTACTTC
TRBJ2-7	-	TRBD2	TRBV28	CASNDHGTSGYEQYF	TGTGCCAGCAACGACCACGGGACTAGCGGCTACGAGCAGTACTTC
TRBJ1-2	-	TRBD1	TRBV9	CASSDYRGRTYGYTF	TGTGCCAGCAGCGACTACAGGGGGCGCACCTATGGCTACACCTTC
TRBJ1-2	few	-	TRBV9	CASQANPGTGGGGYTF	TGTGCCAGTCAAGCTAACCCAGGGACGGGTGGAGGGGGCTACACCTTC
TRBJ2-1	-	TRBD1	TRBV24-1	CATSDRGGNEQFF	TGTGCCACCTCCGACAGGGGCGGAAATGAGCAGTTCTTC
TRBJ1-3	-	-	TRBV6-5	CASTQTASNTIYF	TGTGCCAGCACCCAGACTGCTTCAAACACCATATATTTT
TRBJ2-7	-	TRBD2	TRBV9	CASSPGLAGIEQYF	TGTGCCAGCAGCCCCGGACTAGCGGGGATCGAGCAGTACTTC
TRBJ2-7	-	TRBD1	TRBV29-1	CSVELVTGQGFDEQYF	TGCAGCGTTGAACTAGTGACGGGACAGGGGTTCGACGAGCAGTACTTC
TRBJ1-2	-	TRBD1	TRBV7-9	CASSSDRGGYTF	TGTGCCAGCAGCTCGGACAGGGGCGGCTACACCTTC
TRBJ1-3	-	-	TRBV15	CATSRELASGNTIYF	TGTGCCACCAGCAGAGAACTTGCGTCTGGAAACACCATATATTTT
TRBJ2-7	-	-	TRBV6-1	CASSEASFPFYEQYF	TGTGCCAGCAGTGAAGCCTCCTTCCCCTTTTACGAGCAGTACTTC
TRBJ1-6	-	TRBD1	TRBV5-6	CASSSHMGQGSSPLHF	TGTGCCAGCAGCTCTCACATGGGACAGGGGAGTTCACCCCTCCACTTT